One sample yielded the 8 T cell receptor beta chains listed below, sequenced in a study of blood T cell repertoires in COVID-19. Libraries were prepared by immunoSEQ multiplex PCR; TCRdb keeps only in-frame clonotypes and omits some of them. Of 100,000 to 150,000 clones in the sample, around 89% are singletons; the top ten hold more than 3.5%. Sequenced: peripheral blood. All receptors derive from a man aged 60 to 75 with COVID-19, enrolled during active disease.

This sequence joins TRBV4-1 and TRBJ1-4; D unclear. Trimming cost V 4 bases and J 0 bases, with 9 bases left between them. In germline, CDR1 is MGHRA, CDR2 YSYEKL. This CDR3 region has 15 residues. In nucleotides, the CDR3 is TGCGCCAGCAGCCCAGGCGATGCAACTAATGAAAAACTGTTTTTT. Protein product: CASSPGDATNEKLFF.

J is TRBJ1-5 and V is TRBV6-5; TRBD1 might be the D (6 bases). The V gene lost 4 bases and the J gene lost 9 bases, with 10 bases spanning the gap. This CDR3 comprises 12 residues. The V gene's germline CDR1 is MNHEY and CDR2 SVGAGI. CDR3 sequence (DNA): TGTGCCAGCAGTTCCCTACAGGGGCCCCAGCATTTT. Translating gives CASSSLQGPQHF.

The J gene is TRBJ1-1, the V gene TRBV7-9; D is ambiguous. The germline V gene encodes CDR1 SEHNR and CDR2 FQNEAQ (reference sequence). V was trimmed by 5 bases and J by 9 bases, leaving 7 bases between them. The length of the CDR3 is 10 residues. As DNA, the CDR3 is TGTGCCAGCAGCCTTGAGCAAGCTTTCTTT. Translation: CASSLEQAFF.

The CDR3 is CASSKGTLQYF. The CDR3 DNA is TGTGCCAGCAGTAAAGGGACACTGCAGTACTTC. The chain has TRBV28 and TRBJ2-7, with a weak D call TRBD1 (6 bases). This CDR3 spans 11 amino acids. Germline CDR1 reads MDHEN; CDR2 reads SYDVKM. With 5 bases removed from V and 9 bases from J, the gap between germline ends came to 11 bases.

The chain links TRBV7-2 to TRBJ1-5; maybe TRBD1 (5 bases). Germline V CDR1 and CDR2: SGHTA, FQGNSA. The CDR3 length is 15 residues. V lost 1 base and J lost 2, with 9 bases in between. DNA of the CDR3: TGTGCCAGCAGCTTAGTGGTAGGGGGCAATCAGCCCCAGCATTTT. This sequence encodes CASSLVVGGNQPQHF.

This clone appeared a single time. The chain recombines TRBV2 with TRBJ1-1; TRBD1 agrees at 10 bases. The CDR3 runs to 15 residues. Germline CDR1 and CDR2: SNHLY and FYNNEI. With 5 bases clipped from V and 7 bases from J, the junction kept 10 bases outside the gene matches. The CDR3 nucleotides read TGTGCCAGCAGTAAAGGGGACAGGGGTGGGAATGAAGCTTTCTTT. The encoded protein is CASSKGDRGGNEAFF.

The chain links TRBV19 to TRBJ1-6, with 12 bases matching TRBD1. CDR1 and CDR2 (germline): LNHDA, SQIVND (reference sequence). Trimming removed 10 bases from V and 10 bases from J; junction bases left unmatched: 8. The CDR3 totals 14 residues. CDR3 in amino acids: CATGTGGLGSPLHF. For the CDR3, the DNA is TGTGCCACCGGGACAGGGGGCCTCGGCTCACCCCTCCACTTT.

The gene calls are TRBV3-1 (or the pseudogene TRBV3-2) and TRBJ1-1; tentatively, D is TRBD1 (5 bases). Trimming shortened V by 4 bases and J by 8 bases, and 11 bases separated the two germline ends. The CDR3 consists of 12 residues. Germline CDR1 reads LGHDT; CDR2 reads YNNKEL (reference sequence). The CDR3 coding sequence is TGTGCCAGCAGCCTTCCAGGGTCAGAAGCTTTCTTT. Translating gives CASSLPGSEAFF.